The 27 T cell receptor beta chains presented below share a single source sample, sequenced in a study of Tregs in tolerant kidney transplant recipients (dated by TCRdb to the late 2010s). Their target antigens are unknown. The library came from the immunoSEQ multiplex PCR assay. What TCRdb holds here is the immuneACCESS table cut down to in-frame rearrangements. Part of the clones is not present; checked against another copy, under half of the missing clones reflect an unresolved V gene, and the others are unexplained. The sample records fewer than 45,000 clones, 95% to 96% of which are singletons. The ten largest make up 0.3% to 0.4% of the sample. Sequenced material: Tregs from blood cultured with allogeneic cells. The source is a human donor in good health.

The chain couples TRBV14 to TRBJ2-7, with TRBD1 as a possible D gene (6 bases). V was trimmed by 2 bases and J by 3 bases, leaving 20 bases between them. CDR1 is SGHDN and CDR2 is FVKESK in the germline V gene. CDR3 length: 17 residues. The CDR3 sequence is CASSQLTGSPVGYEQYF. For the CDR3, the DNA is TGTGCCAGCAGCCAACTGACAGGATCTCCTGTAGGCTACGAGCAGTACTTC.

CDR3 loop: CASSLVLPGNEQFF. In DNA, the CDR3 is TGCGCCAGCAGCTTGGTCCTCCCTGGGAATGAGCAGTTCTTC. V is TRBV5-1 and J is TRBJ2-1; D is unresolved. Germline V CDR1 and CDR2: SGHRS, YFSETQ. Between the trimmed V and J ends, which lost 0 bases and 7 bases, there was a span of 11 bases. This CDR3 is built from 14 residues.

A single count supports this clone. The chain is built from TRBV18 and TRBJ1-5; D remains unclear. The V end was cut by 1 base, the J end by 10 bases, with 11 bases between. Germline V CDR1 and CDR2: KGHSH, LQKENI. CDR3 length equals 13 residues. The CDR3 DNA sequence: TGTGCCAGCTCACCACGGGTCGACCTCCCCCAGCATTTT. It translates to CASSPRVDLPQHF.

The chain has TRBV10-3 and TRBJ1-2, with 7 nucleotides matching TRBD1. CDR3 length: 13 amino acids. The junction had 2 bases not matched to a gene; V was cut back by 2 bases and J by 5 bases. The germline V gene encodes CDR1 ENHRY and CDR2 SYGVKD. CDR3 bases: TGTGCCATCAGTGAGGGCAGGGGGTATGGCTACACCTTC. Translation gives CAISEGRGYGYTF.

This clone was recorded once. This chain uses TRBV5-1 with TRBJ1-3; D unclear. This CDR3 contains 16 residues. Germline-derived CDR1 and CDR2 are SGHRS and YFSETQ. The ends were cut back, 0 bases at V and 2 bases at J, with 12 bases in the middle. CDR3 nucleotide sequence: TGCGCCAGCAGCTTGGAATGGATAGGGCCTGGAAACACCATATATTTT. Its protein product is CASSLEWIGPGNTIYF. The complete variable domain, with remaining parts taken from reference TRBV5-1 and TRBJ1-3, reads KAGVTQTPRYLIKTRGQQVTLSCSPISGHRSVSWYQQTPGQGLQFLFEYFSETQRNKGNFPGRFSGRQFSNSRSEMNVSTLELGDSALYLCASSLEWIGPGNTIYFGEGSWLTVV.

This chain uses TRBV5-1 with TRBJ2-5; tentative D call: TRBD1 (6 bases). In germline, CDR1 is SGHRS, CDR2 YFSETQ. Trimming took off 6 bases at V and 5 bases at J, with 20 bases between the two ends. The CDR3 sequence is 15 residues long. The CDR3 is CASTGQGRQGETQYF. The CDR3 nucleotides are TGCGCCAGCACGGGGCAAGGGCGTCAGGGGGAGACCCAGTACTTC.

This chain joins TRBV19 and TRBJ2-2; D possibly corresponds to TRBD2 (6 bases). CDR3 size: 15 residues. The germline V gene has CDR1 LNHDA and CDR2 SQIVND (reference sequence). V was shortened by 8 bases and J by 3 bases, with 16 bases between the two germline ends. The CDR3 nucleotides read TGTGCCAGTGAGGGGAGGACCCCCTACACCGGGGAGCTGTTTTTT. Its translation: CASEGRTPYTGELFF.

The CDR3 spells CASSLSRSSASYEQYF. Written as DNA, the CDR3 is TGTGCCAGCAGCTTAAGTAGGTCTAGCGCTTCCTACGAGCAGTACTTC. V usage is TRBV7-8 and J usage is TRBJ2-7; a possible D gene is TRBD2 (6 bases). CDR1 and CDR2 (germline): SGHVS, FQNEAQ. The CDR3 consists of 16 residues. The V end lost 2 bases, the J end lost 1 base, and 15 bases lay between the germline ends.

The J gene is TRBJ2-3, the V gene TRBV19; D unresolved. Germline CDR1 and CDR2: LNHDA and SQIVND (reference sequence). The CDR3 sequence is 13 residues long. V lost 8 bases to trimming and J lost 0 bases, with 9 bases between them. The CDR3 DNA reads as TGTGCCAGTGGTTTCGATAGCACAGATACGCAGTATTTT. This sequence encodes CASGFDSTDTQYF.

The chain joins TRBV13 to TRBJ2-3; 8 bases match TRBD1. The trim removed 2 bases at V and 2 bases at J, leaving 12 bases unmatched. The CDR3 extends over 18 amino acids. Per germline, CDR1 PRHDT and CDR2 FYEKMQ (reference sequence). The DNA of the CDR3 is TGTGCCAGCAGCTTACCAGGGGGCTCCTTAGGTCTCACAGATACGCAGTATTTT. As protein: CASSLPGGSLGLTDTQYF.

The chain is built from TRBV4-1 and TRBJ1-2; D uncertain. This CDR3 has 13 amino acids. V was trimmed by 0 bases and J by 7 bases, leaving 9 bases between them. Germline V lookup: CDR1 MGHRA, CDR2 YSYEKL. DNA for the CDR3: TGCGCCAGCAGCCAAGATAAAAACCGTGGCTACACCTTC. Translation gives CASSQDKNRGYTF.

This clone was recorded only once. The chain has TRBV7-9 and TRBJ2-7; 8 bases are shared with TRBD1. J was trimmed by 2 bases and V by 2 bases; bases with no gene match: 11. The CDR3 sequence is 17 residues long. Germline lookup yields CDR1 SEHNR and CDR2 FQNEAQ (reference sequence). The CDR3 DNA reads as TGTGCCAGCAGCTTAAAAAAAGACAGGGGAGGCCCCTACGAGCAGTACTTC. It translates to CASSLKKDRGGPYEQYF.

The chain joins TRBV5-6 to TRBJ2-5; TRBD2 aligns across 7 bases. The CDR3 covers 15 residues. Losses at the gene ends were 3 bases for V and 3 bases for J; bases not matched to a gene: 8. CDR1 and CDR2 from the germline V gene are SGHDT and YYEEEE. The CDR3 DNA reads TGTGCCAGCAGCTCCCAAGGGAGGGGAGAAGAGACCCAGTACTTC. Its translation is CASSSQGRGEETQYF.

The rearrangement uses TRBV2 and TRBJ1-1; D not resolved. The germline V gene has CDR1 SNHLY and CDR2 FYNNEI. The CDR3 length is 11 residues. Trimming cost V 5 bases and J 11 bases, with 12 bases left between them. The CDR3 loop is CASSPYQLAFF. The CDR3 bases are TGTGCCAGCAGTCCTTACCAGCTCGCTTTCTTT.

The chain joins TRBV28 to TRBJ1-2; D is ambiguous. CDR3 length: 13 residues. Germline V gene lookup returns CDR1 MDHEN and CDR2 SYDVKM. Deletions cut 2 bases from V and 1 base from J, with 5 bases between. The CDR3 protein is CASSLDGNYGYTF. As DNA, the CDR3 is TGTGCCAGCAGTTTAGACGGTAACTATGGCTACACCTTC.

This rearrangement joins TRBV7-9 to TRBJ2-3, with 9 bases lining up with TRBD1. J lost 1 base, V lost 2 bases, and 1 base had no gene match. From germline, CDR1 is SEHNR and CDR2 FQNEAQ (reference sequence). This CDR3 has 15 amino acids. The DNA of the CDR3 is TGTGCCAGCAGCTTATGGACAGGGGGCACAGATACGCAGTATTTT. Protein sequence: CASSLWTGGTDTQYF. Variable domain in full (rest from reference TRBV7-9 and TRBJ2-3): DTGVSQNPRHKITKRGQNVTFRCDPISEHNRLYWYRQTLGQGPEFLTYFQNEAQLEKSRLLSDRFSAERPKGSFSTLEIQRTEQGDSAMYLCASSLWTGGTDTQYFGPGTRLTVL.

The rearrangement joins TRBV6-6 to TRBJ2-2, with D unclear. This CDR3 has 15 amino acids. Trimming pared 2 bases from V and 5 bases from J, leaving 12 bases between. CDR1 is MNHNY, CDR2 SVGAGI, per germline (reference sequence). CDR3: CASSYINRLTGELFF. CDR3 nucleotide sequence: TGTGCCAGCAGTTACATTAACAGACTGACCGGGGAGCTGTTTTTT.

The chain has TRBV13 and TRBJ1-2; no clear D. V shed 4 bases and J shed 9 bases, with 21 bases lying between them. The CDR3 runs 15 residues. Germline V CDR1 and CDR2: PRHDT, FYEKMQ (reference sequence). Here the CDR3 DNA reads TGTGCCAGCAGCTCCCGGTGGAGGGCAGAAGAAAGCTACACCTTC. Its protein product is CASSSRWRAEESYTF.

The chain is built from TRBV6-5 and TRBJ1-2; no firm D call. V was trimmed by 0 bases and J by 4 bases, leaving 12 bases between them. The CDR3 runs 15 residues. Looked up from germline, CDR1 is MNHEY and CDR2 is SVGAGI. Here the CDR3 reads CASSYSTISIYGYTF. The CDR3, as DNA: TGTGCCAGCAGTTACTCAACGATATCCATCTATGGCTACACCTTC.

This clone showed up just once. V usage is TRBV18 and J usage is TRBJ2-3, with unresolved D. Germline V lookup: CDR1 KGHSH, CDR2 LQKENI. CDR3 length: 15 amino acids. Trimming took 3 bases from V and 3 from J, leaving 13 bases between them. This CDR3 is CASSPQAIGTDTQYF. The CDR3 bases are TGTGCCAGCTCACCGCAGGCTATCGGGACAGATACGCAGTATTTT.

This chain joins TRBV9 and TRBJ2-7, with D unresolved. Germline V gene data show CDR1 as SGDLS and CDR2 as YYNGEE. Trimming pared 0 bases from V and 5 bases from J, leaving 6 bases between. The CDR3 has 12 residues. The CDR3 region is CASSVDRDEQYF. For the CDR3, the DNA is TGTGCCAGCAGCGTAGATCGGGACGAGCAGTACTTC.

The chain couples TRBV18 to TRBJ1-3; 8 bases are shared with TRBD1. Germline V CDR1 and CDR2: KGHSH, LQKENI. The trim removed 4 bases at V and 0 bases at J, leaving 2 bases unmatched. The CDR3 has 15 residues. The CDR3 DNA follows: TGTGCCAGCTCACTGGGGACAGGCTCTGGAAACACCATATATTTT. Translated, it gives CASSLGTGSGNTIYF. The full variable domain, rest sourced from reference TRBV18 and TRBJ1-3, is NAGVMQNPRHLVRRRGQEARLRCSPMKGHSHVYWYRQLPEEGLKFMVYLQKENIIDESGMPKERFSAEFPKEGPSILRIQQVVRGDSAAYFCASSLGTGSGNTIYFGEGSWLTVV.

J is TRBJ1-2 and V is TRBV7-9; TRBD1 matches at 7 bases. V shed 4 bases, J shed 4 bases, and the junction held 9 bases outside the gene matches. CDR3 length: 15 residues. Germline lookup yields CDR1 SEHNR and CDR2 FQNEAQ (reference sequence). The CDR3 bases are TGTGCCAGCAGCTCTTGGGAGGGGGCTGGCTATGGCTACACCTTC. It is translated as CASSSWEGAGYGYTF.

CDR3 sequence reads: CASSGVMGEQETQYF. As DNA, the CDR3 is TGTGCCAGCAGTGGGGTTATGGGGGAACAAGAGACCCAGTACTTC. The chain combines TRBV25-1 with TRBJ2-5; D tentatively fits TRBD1 or TRBD2 (5 bases each). This CDR3 comprises 15 residues. V was pared by 4 bases and J by 2 bases, with 14 bases between. Germline CDR1 reads MGHDK; CDR2 reads SYGVNS.

The V call is TRBV14, the J call TRBJ1-2; D is uncertain. Trimming stripped 4 bases from V and 8 bases from J, with 20 bases between. The CDR3 contains 15 residues. Germline V gene data show CDR1 as SGHDN and CDR2 as FVKESK. The CDR3, as DNA: TGTGCCAGCAGCCTTACAATCCAGAGGTTTAGGGGCTACACCTTC. Residues: CASSLTIQRFRGYTF.

The V and J genes are TRBV5-5 and TRBJ2-5; D unclear. Germline V gene lookup returns CDR1 SGHKS and CDR2 YYEKEE (reference sequence). Trimming took off 1 base at V and 2 bases at J, with 6 bases between the two ends. The CDR3 has 13 residues. The CDR3 coding sequence is TGTGCCAGCAGCTTGTTGGCGCAAGAGACCCAGTACTTC. Amino acid sequence: CASSLLAQETQYF.

The chain employs TRBV5-4 and TRBJ1-2; weak D call: TRBD1 (5 bases). This CDR3 is 12 amino acids long. Trimming cost V 9 bases and J 5 bases, with 14 bases left between them. Germline V gene data show CDR1 as SGHNT and CDR2 as YYREEE (reference sequence). CDR3 in DNA: TGTGCCATTTCCGGGACTGAATATGGCTACACCTTC. This sequence encodes CAISGTEYGYTF.